Each of the 12 T cell receptor beta chains below was sequenced from the same sample in a study of a mutant IDH1 vaccine in newly diagnosed glioma. The repertoire was sequenced with immunoSEQ multiplex PCR; TCRdb's copy has only in-frame clones and lacks some. The sample includes 25,000 to 30,000 clones, about four fifths of them seen just once. Time point denoted: week 23, last vaccination. All doses held 300 ug of mutant IDH1 20-mer peptide, with topical imiquimod. For these receptors, no antigen is known. The sample consisted of PBMCs, taken from a glioma patient whose treatment included an IDH1 peptide vaccine. Receptor source: a woman in her 30s with glioma.

This rearrangement joins TRBV4-1 to TRBJ1-5, with D unresolved. Germline lookup yields CDR1 MGHRA and CDR2 YSYEKL. The V end lost 3 bases, the J end lost 0 bases, and 9 bases lay between the germline ends. The length of the CDR3 is 15 residues. CDR3 sequence reads: CASSQGWNSNQPQHF. CDR3 DNA: TGCGCCAGCAGCCAGGGGTGGAATAGCAATCAGCCCCAGCATTTT.

The CDR3 is CASSQRASNTEAFF. CDR3 DNA: TGCGCCAGCAGCCAGCGAGCATCGAACACTGAAGCTTTCTTT. The V gene is TRBV4-1, the J gene TRBJ1-1; no clear D. CDR3 length: 14 residues. Trimming took off 3 bases at V and 1 base at J, with 9 bases between the two ends. Germline V lookup: CDR1 MGHRA, CDR2 YSYEKL.

This clone was detected only once. The rearrangement uses TRBV18 and TRBJ1-6; the D is unclear. V lost 2 bases and J 7 bases, leaving 6 bases between the germline ends. Germline CDR1 KGHSH, CDR2 LQKENI. The CDR3 has 13 residues. The CDR3 is CASSPGENSPLHF. The CDR3 DNA reads as TGTGCCAGCTCACCAGGGGAGAATTCACCCCTCCACTTT.

V and J are TRBV7-2 and TRBJ2-6; the match to TRBD1 covers 8 bases. Per germline, CDR1 SGHTA and CDR2 FQGNSA. V dropped 0 bases and J dropped 0; count of bases not matched to a gene: 10. The CDR3 runs 20 residues. DNA of the CDR3: TGTGCCAGCAGCTTAGCCCCAACGGACAGGGTTCTCTCTGGGGCCAACGTCCTGACTTTC. It encodes CASSLAPTDRVLSGANVLTF.

This clone was picked up one time. The V gene is TRBV5-1, the J gene TRBJ2-6; D is perhaps TRBD2 (5 bases). Germline V gene lookup returns CDR1 SGHRS and CDR2 YFSETQ. V was trimmed by 4 bases and J by 2 bases, leaving 10 bases between them. The length of the CDR3 is 15 residues. CDR3 nucleotide sequence: TGCGCCAGCAGCGGCGAGGGCCCTGGGGCCAACGTCCTGACTTTC. Translated: CASSGEGPGANVLTF.

The CDR3 DNA is TGTGCCAGCTCACCCGAGCTAATGCATCCTGATCAGCCCCAGCATTTT. It yields the protein CASSPELMHPDQPQHF. V gene TRBV18 combines with J gene TRBJ1-5, with D unresolved. The CDR3 totals 16 residues. Germline CDR1 is KGHSH and CDR2 is LQKENI. V was cut by 3 bases and J by 5 bases, with 17 bases left in between.

The rearrangement joins TRBV6-4 to TRBJ2-2; tentative D call: TRBD1 (7 bases). V shed 5 bases and J shed 8 bases, with 15 bases lying between them. Germline loops: CDR1 MRHNA, CDR2 SNTAGT. This CDR3 is built from 14 residues. The chain's CDR3 is CASSIGGGSGELFF. CDR3 DNA: TGTGCCAGCAGTATTGGAGGGGGCTCGGGGGAGCTGTTTTTT.

The V gene is TRBV9, the J gene TRBJ2-2; D uncertain. The CDR3 is 15 residues long. Trimming left V 0 bases short and J 2 bases short, with 8 bases between. Germline assignment: CDR1 SGDLS and CDR2 YYNGEE. Written as DNA, the CDR3 is TGTGCCAGCAGCGTAGGGGGATCTAACACCGGGGAGCTGTTTTTT. It yields the protein CASSVGGSNTGELFF.

Worth noting for this clone: Other nucleotide sequences from this sample produce the same CDR3. This chain joins TRBV20-1 and TRBJ1-4; D is uncertain. V was clipped by 4 bases and J by 7 bases, with 7 bases between them. Germline V gene sequence: CDR1 DFQATT, CDR2 SNEGSKA (reference sequence). The CDR3 is 11 residues long. The CDR3 here is CSAIYGEKLFF. The CDR3 region has the DNA TGCAGTGCTATCTATGGTGAAAAACTGTTTTTT.

The V call is TRBV4-2, the J call TRBJ1-1; D is unresolved. The V gene lost 0 bases and the J gene lost 6 bases, with 8 bases spanning the gap. Germline V gene data show CDR1 as LGHNA and CDR2 as YNFKEQ. This CDR3 is built from 13 residues. Here the CDR3 reads CASSQDGVSEAFF. CDR3 in DNA: TGTGCCAGCAGCCAAGACGGGGTGTCTGAAGCTTTCTTT.

Only one count was recorded for this clone. The rearrangement joins TRBV5-4 to TRBJ1-3, with a tentative D call TRBD1 (5 bases). CDR1 SGHNT and CDR2 YYREEE come from the germline V gene (reference sequence). Trimming stripped 4 bases from V and 8 bases from J, with 16 bases between. The CDR3 loop spans 14 amino acids. CDR3 sequence (DNA): TGTGCCAGCAGCCGGATGGGGGGGACGTACACCATATATTTT. Translated: CASSRMGGTYTIYF. Complete variable domain (other parts from reference TRBV5-4 and TRBJ1-3): ETGVTQSPTHLIKTRGQQVTLRCSSQSGHNTVSWYQQALGQGPQFIFQYYREEENGRGNFPPRFSGLQFPNYSSELNVNALELDDSALYLCASSRMGGTYTIYFGEGSWLTVV.

The chain uses TRBV4-3 and TRBJ2-7; TRBD2 agrees at 7 bases. CDR3 length: 15 amino acids. Germline V lookup: CDR1 LGHNA, CDR2 YSLEER. Trimming took 1 base from V and 2 from J; bases not matched to a gene: 5. CDR3 region: CASSQGASGAYEQYF. CDR3 sequence (DNA): TGCGCCAGCAGCCAAGGCGCTAGCGGTGCCTACGAGCAGTACTTC.